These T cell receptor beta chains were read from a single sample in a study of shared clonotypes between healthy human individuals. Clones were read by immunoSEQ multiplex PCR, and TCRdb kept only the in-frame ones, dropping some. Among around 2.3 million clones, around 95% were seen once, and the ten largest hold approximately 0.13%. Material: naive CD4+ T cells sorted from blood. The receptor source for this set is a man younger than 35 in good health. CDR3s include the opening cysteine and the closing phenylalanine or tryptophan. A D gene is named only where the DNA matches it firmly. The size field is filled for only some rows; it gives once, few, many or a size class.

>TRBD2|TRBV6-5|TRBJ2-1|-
CASSYLVAGLNEQFF
TGTGCCAGCAGTTACTTGGTAGCGGGGTTAAATGAGCAGTTCTTC
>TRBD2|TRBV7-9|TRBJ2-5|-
CASSLDSGRGQTQYF
TGTGCCAGCAGCTTAGATAGCGGGAGGGGACAGACCCAGTACTTC
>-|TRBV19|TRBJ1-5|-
CASSAAGFPNQPQHF
TGTGCCAGTAGTGCCGCAGGGTTCCCCAATCAGCCCCAGCATTTT
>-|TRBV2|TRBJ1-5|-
CASSVSLGGNQPQHF
TGTGCCAGCAGTGTGTCCTTGGGGGGCAATCAGCCCCAGCATTTT
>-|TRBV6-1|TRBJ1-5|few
CASSEQTALSNQPQHF
TGTGCCAGCAGTGAACAGACAGCCCTTAGCAATCAGCCCCAGCATTTT
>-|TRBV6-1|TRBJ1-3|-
CAIRTPSGNTIYF
TGTGCCATAAGGACACCCTCTGGAAACACCATATATTTT
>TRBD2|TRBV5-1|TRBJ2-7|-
CASSQGTSGGLYEQYF
TGCGCCAGCAGCCAAGGGACTAGCGGGGGATTATACGAGCAGTACTTC
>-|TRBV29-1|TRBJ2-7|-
CSALDHGSPYYEQYF
TGCAGCGCCCTAGATCACGGTTCACCTTACTACGAGCAGTACTTC
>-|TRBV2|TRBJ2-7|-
CASSGRAYEQYF
TGTGCCAGCAGCGGTCGAGCTTACGAGCAGTACTTC
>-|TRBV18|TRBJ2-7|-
CASSPDSREQYF
TGTGCCAGCTCACCCGACAGTCGCGAGCAGTACTTC
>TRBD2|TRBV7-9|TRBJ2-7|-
CASSLGLAGPTYEQYF
TGTGCCAGCAGCTTAGGGTTAGCGGGACCTACCTACGAGCAGTACTTC
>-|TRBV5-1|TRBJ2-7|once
CASSLGQGVYYEQYF
TGCGCCAGCAGCTTGGGGCAGGGTGTTTACTACGAGCAGTACTTC
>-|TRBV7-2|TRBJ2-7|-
CASSPGGQYEQYF
TGTGCCAGCAGCCCCGGGGGACAGTACGAGCAGTACTTC
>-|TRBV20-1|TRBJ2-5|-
CSARGGETQYF
TGCAGTGCTAGGGGTGGTGAGACCCAGTACTTC
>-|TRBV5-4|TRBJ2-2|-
CASSSGGPLTGELFF
TGTGCCAGCAGCTCCGGGGGGCCGCTCACCGGGGAGCTGTTTTTT
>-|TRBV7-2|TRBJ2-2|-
CASSRTQWPNTGELFF
TGTGCCAGCAGCCGTACTCAATGGCCCAACACCGGGGAGCTGTTTTTT
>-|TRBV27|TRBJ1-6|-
CASSYRAGGSPLHF
TGTGCCAGCAGTTACAGGGCCGGGGGCTCACCCCTCCACTTT
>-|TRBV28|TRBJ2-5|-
CASAGAGGGETQYF
TGTGCCAGCGCCGGGGCAGGGGGAGGAGAGACCCAGTACTTC
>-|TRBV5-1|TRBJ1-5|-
CASSEQGHSNQPQHF
TGCGCCAGCAGCGAACAGGGACATAGCAATCAGCCCCAGCATTTT
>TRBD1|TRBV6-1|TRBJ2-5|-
CASTPQGAGETQYF
TGTGCCAGCACTCCCCAGGGGGCCGGGGAGACCCAGTACTTC
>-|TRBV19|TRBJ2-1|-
CASSTYNEQFF
TGTGCCAGTAGTACGTACAATGAGCAGTTCTTC
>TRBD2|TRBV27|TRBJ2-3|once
CASSSTSGGHTDTQYF
TGTGCCAGCAGTTCGACTAGCGGGGGGCACACAGATACGCAGTATTTT
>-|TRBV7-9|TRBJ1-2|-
CASSLGTGYGYTF
TGTGCCAGCAGCTTAGGTACAGGGTATGGCTACACCTTC
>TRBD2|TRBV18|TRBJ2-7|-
CASSPLAGDEQYF
TGTGCCAGCTCACCACTAGCGGGAGACGAGCAGTACTTC
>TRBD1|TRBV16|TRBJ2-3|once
CASSQPTGGRDTQYF
TGTGCCAGCAGCCAGCCGACAGGGGGCAGGGATACGCAGTATTTT
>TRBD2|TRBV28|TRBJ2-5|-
CASSSGVPGTQYF
TGTGCCAGCAGTAGCGGGGTCCCCGGGACCCAGTACTTC
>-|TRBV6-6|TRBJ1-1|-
CASSYGGGGQNEAFF
TGTGCCAGCAGTTACGGCGGAGGGGGGCAAAATGAAGCTTTCTTT
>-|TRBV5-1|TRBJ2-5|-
CASSLGYNKYQETQYF
TGCGCCAGCAGCTTGGGTTATAACAAGTACCAAGAGACCCAGTACTTC
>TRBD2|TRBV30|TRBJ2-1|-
CAWTRETSLYNEQFF
TGTGCCTGGACCAGAGAGACTAGCCTCTACAATGAGCAGTTCTTC
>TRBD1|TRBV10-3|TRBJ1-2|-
CAISRDRVTYGYTF
TGTGCCATCAGTAGGGACAGGGTTACCTATGGCTACACCTTC
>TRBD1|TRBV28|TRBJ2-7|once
CASSLRDRWTYEQYF
TGTGCCAGCAGTTTAAGGGACAGATGGACCTACGAGCAGTACTTC
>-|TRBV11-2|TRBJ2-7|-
CASSLGTKGYEQYF
TGTGCCAGCAGCTTAGGGACCAAGGGTTACGAGCAGTACTTC
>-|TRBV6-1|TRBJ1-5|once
CASRRDQPQHF
TGTGCCAGCAGGAGGGATCAGCCCCAGCATTTT
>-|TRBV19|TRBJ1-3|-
CASSIDWTETGNTIYF
TGTGCCAGTAGTATAGATTGGACTGAGACTGGAAACACCATATATTTT
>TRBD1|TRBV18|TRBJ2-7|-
CASSPDRGPYEQYF
TGTGCCAGCTCACCAGACAGGGGGCCTTACGAGCAGTACTTC
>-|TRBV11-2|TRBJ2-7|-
CASAGTYTSYEQYF
TGTGCCTCTGCCGGGACTTATACCTCCTACGAGCAGTACTTC
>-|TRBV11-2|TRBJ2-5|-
CASSPGGSQYF
TGTGCCAGCAGCCCTGGGGGGTCTCAGTACTTC
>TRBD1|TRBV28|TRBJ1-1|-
CASSNPRGQGKDTEAFF
TGTGCCAGCAGCAACCCACGAGGACAGGGTAAGGACACTGAAGCTTTCTTT
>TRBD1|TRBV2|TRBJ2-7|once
CASSVNRGGYEQYF
TGTGCCAGCAGTGTCAACAGGGGCGGGTACGAGCAGTACTTC
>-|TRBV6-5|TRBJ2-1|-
CASSYSWRGLYNEQFF
TGTGCCAGCAGTTACTCGTGGCGGGGACTTTACAATGAGCAGTTCTTC
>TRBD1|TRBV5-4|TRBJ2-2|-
CASSPGTGRAGELFF
TGTGCCAGCAGCCCCGGGACAGGGCGGGCCGGGGAGCTGTTTTTT